These T cell receptor beta chains were read from a single sample in a study of regulatory T cells in long-lasting Graves disease. TCRdb re-derived calls from the multiplex PCR reads in MiXCR, one entry per CDR3 protein. The data contain about 450,000 distinct CDR3 sequences, about 17% of them singletons. The sample was also linked to a second study, of T cells in Graves' hyperthyroidism and ophthalmopathy.

The sample consisted of peripheral blood mononuclear cells (PBMCs), taken at new diagnosis, from a patient treated with antithyroid drugs. These receptor sequences come from a woman aged 25 to 45 with Graves disease. CDR3s include the opening cysteine and the closing phenylalanine or tryptophan. The D gene is left open where the match is weak. Some rows mark clone size as missing; the rest say once, few, many or name a class of expanded clone.

>TRBJ2-7|many|TRBD2|TRBV28
TGTGCCAGCACCCTTGGCGGGAGGAGGTACGAGCAGTACTTC
CASTLGGRRYEQYF
>TRBJ2-5|many|TRBD2|TRBV11-2
TGTGCCAGCAGCTTAGGACCGGGAGGGCCGAAAGAGACCCAGTACTTC
CASSLGPGGPKETQYF
>TRBJ1-5|NA|NA|TRBV28
TGTGCCAGCAGTTTAGAGCAGCCCCAGCATTTT
CASSLEQPQHF
>TRBJ1-1|few|NA|TRBV19
TGTGCCAGTAGTATAGATGAGGCAGGCGGAGGTACTGAAGCTTTCTTT
CASSIDEAGGGTEAFF
>TRBJ2-7|many|NA|TRBV28
TGTGCCAGCAGTTTCCGGGGCCTAGGGCCCTACGAGCAGTACTTC
CASSFRGLGPYEQYF
>TRBJ2-3|NA|NA|TRBV6-1
TGTGCCAGTCAACGCGACCCGATAGTAACAGATACGCAGTATTTT
CASQRDPIVTDTQYF
>TRBJ2-1|many|TRBD2|TRBV11-2
TGTGCCAGCAGCTTGGGAGCGGGAGGGCCCAATGAGCAGTTCTTC
CASSLGAGGPNEQFF
>TRBJ2-7|many|NA|TRBV29-1
TGCAGCGTTGAAGGGGGCCGGGGGAGTGAGCAGTACTTC
CSVEGGRGSEQYF
>TRBJ2-3|NA|TRBD2|TRBV5-1
TGCGCCAGCAGCAGATCGAGCGGGACTAGCACAGATACGCAGTATTTT
CASSRSSGTSTDTQYF
>TRBJ2-7|few|TRBD2|TRBV30
TGTGCCTGGAGTTTTAGCGGGAGCTACGAGCAGTACTTC
CAWSFSGSYEQYF
>TRBJ2-7|many|NA|TRBV29-1
TGCAGCGTTCTTCAGGAGAGCGGGTGGGAGCAGTACTTC
CSVLQESGWEQYF
>TRBJ2-5|few|NA|TRBV7-9
TGTGCCAGCAGCTTATCCGTTAGCGGTCAAGAGACCCAGTACTTC
CASSLSVSGQETQYF
>TRBJ2-1|few|NA|TRBV7-2
TGTGCCAGCAGCCCGTCCGTATTAGGCTACAATGAGCAGTTCTTC
CASSPSVLGYNEQFF
>TRBJ1-1|many|TRBD1|TRBV2
TGTGCCCCCAGGGGACAGCTCGGGGCTTTCTTT
CAPRGQLGAFF
>TRBJ1-2|many|TRBD1|TRBV20-1
TGCAGTGCCCAACCACGGACAGGGGCTGGCTACACCTTC
CSAQPRTGAGYTF
>TRBJ2-7|many|NA|TRBV28
TGTGCCAGCACTAGAGACAGAAGCTACGAGCAGTACTTC
CASTRDRSYEQYF
>TRBJ2-3|many|NA|TRBV7-9
TGTGCCAGCAGCTTAGAAGGTGCCACAGATACGCAGTATTTT
CASSLEGATDTQYF
>TRBJ1-4|few|NA|TRBV7-9
TGTGCCAGCTGCACGGACGCAACTAATGAAAAACTGTTTTTT
CASCTDATNEKLFF
>TRBJ2-1|NA|NA|TRBV15
TGTGCCACCGCCGGGTCTAGGACCTACAATGAGCAGTTCTTC
CATAGSRTYNEQFF
>TRBJ2-1|many|TRBD2|TRBV10-1
TGCGCCAGCACCACTAGCGGGAGGGATAGCTCCTACAATGAGCAGTTCTTC
CASTTSGRDSSYNEQFF
>TRBJ2-7|few|NA|TRBV7-2
TGTGCCAGCAGCTTAGGGGCAGGGAAATACGAGCAGTACTTC
CASSLGAGKYEQYF
>TRBJ2-1|few|TRBD2|TRBV19
TGTGCCAGTAGTACGGGACTAGCGATCCGGGAGCAGTTCTTC
CASSTGLAIREQFF
>TRBJ1-2|NA|TRBD1|TRBV12-3/TRBV12-4
TGTGCCAGCAGGGGGACAGGGGTGGCCAACTATGGCTACACCTTC
CASRGTGVANYGYTF
>TRBJ2-7|NA|NA|TRBV28
TGTGCCAGCAGCCACTTCGCGGGTGGCTCCTACGAGCAGTACTTC
CASSHFAGGSYEQYF
>TRBJ1-2|NA|NA|TRBV3-1
TGTGCCAGCAGCGCTGGACGGGCCTATGGCTACACCTTC
CASSAGRAYGYTF
>TRBJ2-7|many|TRBD1|TRBV28
TGTGCCAGCAGTTTAATTCGTAAGGGACAGGGAATCTACGAGCAGTACTTC
CASSLIRKGQGIYEQYF
>TRBJ2-7|many|TRBD1|TRBV5-4
TGTGCCAGCAGCGAGGGACAGGTCCGTTACGAGCAGTACTTC
CASSEGQVRYEQYF
>TRBJ2-1|many|TRBD2|TRBV28
TGTGCCAGCAGCCCCTACGGGCTAGCGGGGGGGAAAGAGAATGAGCAGTTCTTC
CASSPYGLAGGKENEQFF
>TRBJ1-1|many|NA|TRBV2
TGTGCCAGCAGTGAAGAGGTGAACACTGAAGCTTTCTTT
CASSEEVNTEAFF
>TRBJ2-1|NA|NA|TRBV12-3/TRBV12-4
TGTGCCAGCAGTTCTCAAGGGGCTGGCTACAATGAGCAGTTCTTC
CASSSQGAGYNEQFF
>TRBJ2-7|NA|TRBD2|TRBV5-1
TGCGCCAGCAGCTTGTGGGGACTAGGGGCCTACGAGCAGTACTTC
CASSLWGLGAYEQYF
>TRBJ2-7|NA|TRBD2|TRBV28
TGTGCCAGCAGTGGGGAGCTAGCGGGACTTTACGAGCAGTACTTC
CASSGELAGLYEQYF
>TRBJ2-3|many|NA|TRBV5-1
TGCGCCAGCAGCGCCGGAGGGATGATTACAGATACGCAGTATTTT
CASSAGGMITDTQYF
>TRBJ2-7|few|NA|TRBV7-6
TGTGCCAGCAGCCCCGGGCCCGCACGGGAGCAGTACTTC
CASSPGPAREQYF
>TRBJ1-2|few|NA|TRBV19
TGTGCCAGTAGTATTCGCGGGATGAACTATGGCTACACCTTC
CASSIRGMNYGYTF
>TRBJ2-1|few|TRBD2|TRBV3-1
TGTGCCAGCAGCCAAGACAGCGGGAGGGACTACAATGAGCAGTTCTTC
CASSQDSGRDYNEQFF
>TRBJ2-5|NA|TRBD1|TRBV20-1
TGCAGTGCTAGGAGGACAGGGACCTCGGAGACCCAGTACTTC
CSARRTGTSETQYF
>TRBJ2-3|NA|TRBD2|TRBV24-1
TGTGCCACCAGTGACCCCGGACTAGCGGGAGGACCCACAGATACGCAGTATTTT
CATSDPGLAGGPTDTQYF
>TRBJ2-7|many|TRBD2|TRBV6-1
TGTGCCAGCAGCCAACTAGCGACGACCTACGAGCAGTACTTC
CASSQLATTYEQYF
>TRBJ1-5|NA|NA|TRBV5-1
TGCGCCAGCAGCGACAGCGGGCCGGAGCCCCAGCATTTT
CASSDSGPEPQHF
>TRBJ2-2|few|NA|TRBV7-6
TGTGCCAGCAGCCCCATAGATTCCGGGGAGCTGTTTTTT
CASSPIDSGELFF
>TRBJ2-7|many|NA|TRBV28
TGTGCCAGCCGGGGGGACAGATACGAGCAGTACTTC
CASRGDRYEQYF
>TRBJ2-5|many|NA|TRBV2
TGTGCCAGCAGCGGCTGGGGATGGGAGACCCAGTACTTC
CASSGWGWETQYF
>TRBJ2-2|NA|TRBD2|TRBV11-1
TGTGCCAGCAGCTTAATAGCGGGAGCCTACACCGGGGAGCTGTTTTTT
CASSLIAGAYTGELFF
>TRBJ2-7|NA|TRBD2|TRBV4-1
TGCGCCAGCAGCCAAGATCTTAGCGGGAGGGCCGGGGGGAACGAGCAGTACTTC
CASSQDLSGRAGGNEQYF
>TRBJ2-7|many|TRBD1|TRBV7-8
TGTGCCAGCAGCACCCCTTCGACAGGGCGCTACGAGCAGTACTTC
CASSTPSTGRYEQYF
>TRBJ2-5|NA|TRBD2|TRBV25-1
TGTGCCAGCAGTGATCGGGGGGGCCGAGAGACCCAGTACTTC
CASSDRGGRETQYF
>TRBJ2-3|few|TRBD1|TRBV29-1
TGCAGCGTGATGGGGACAGGGAAAAGCACAGATACGCAGTATTTT
CSVMGTGKSTDTQYF